This TCR beta chain was retrieved from a study of cytomegalovirus exposure and HLA in healthy donors. General study points: Some V segments (TRBV6-2 and TRBV6-3 among them) were excluded as indistinguishable. As a later analysis showed, a missense DCLRE1C variant was linked to trimming of TCR beta V- and J-genes. Rare TCR sequences dominated, though some public TCRs recurred in many donors.

Details on this clone: Antigen: not known.

V lost 0 bases, J lost 11 bases, and 13 bases lay in between. The germline V gene encodes CDR1 MNHEY and CDR2 SVGAGI. CDR3 length: 13 residues. The PCR ran on 60 Vbeta and 13 Jbeta primers. Profiling relied on immunoSEQ multiplex PCR, and the TCRdb table lists in-frame clones only, not all of them. The sample has around 90,000 clones, 81% seen once. This TCR derives from a human donor in good health. V is TRBV6-5 and J is TRBJ2-5; a weak D match, TRBD2 (5 bases). Sequencing input: PBMCs. The DNA of the CDR3 is TGTGCCAGCAGTTACTCGGCCGCCGGGGAGCAGTACTTC. Its protein product is CASSYSAAGEQYF.